The sequence of this T cell receptor (beta chain) was determined in a study of identical twins. This CDR3 is 14 amino acids long. The ends were cut back, 0 bases at V and 12 bases at J, with 15 bases in the middle. Germline values: CDR1 SNHLY, CDR2 FYNNEI. Unique molecular identifiers were present on cDNA, and template switching added a universal primer site. TCRdb re-derived calls from the 5' RACE reads in MiXCR, one entry per CDR3 protein. The sample yields fewer than 900,000 distinct CDR3 sequences, approximately 22% seen once. These same data were also listed under a study on T cells expressing NK-cell markers. That report adds: Sorted CD3+CD56+NKG2C+, CD3+CD56+NKG2C- and CD3+CD56-NKG2C+ T cells provided the TCR beta repertoires.

The chain has TRBV2 and TRBJ2-1; D is ambiguous. The sample taken for sequencing was PBMCs. The sequence came from a woman aged 18 to 35 in good health. The CDR3 region is CASSEAPSSIGQFF. In nucleotides, the CDR3 is TGTGCCAGCAGTGAAGCGCCTAGTAGTATCGGGCAGTTCTTC. Using reference TRBV2 and TRBJ2-1 for the parts outside the CDR3, the full variable domain is EPEVTQTPSHQVTQMGQEVILRCVPISNHLYFYWYRQILGQKVEFLVSFYNNEISEKSEIFDDQFSVERPDGSNFTLKIRSTKLEDSAMYFCASSEAPSSIGQFFGPGTRLTVL.